Listed below are T cell receptor beta chains from one sample, sequenced in a study of tumor-infiltrating lymphocytes in primary liver carcinoma. TCRdb re-called the multiplex PCR reads with MiXCR, one entry per CDR3 protein. The sample carries 40,000 to 60,000 distinct CDR3 sequences, about 80% recorded once. Sequenced material: liver tumor tissue from sampling region 3. Source of these receptors: a man aged 35 to 55 with primary liver carcinoma and hepatitis B virus infection. The CDR3 runs from the conserved cysteine through the conserved F or W. A D gene is named only where the DNA matches it firmly. A clone size is listed for some rows: how often the clone was seen (once, few, many), or a class if it is expanded.

cdr3_nt: TGTGCCACAAACCCCCGGACAGGGGAAGAGACCCAGTACTTC
cdr3_aa: CATNPRTGEETQYF
clone_size: -
v_call: TRBV24-1
d_call: TRBD1
j_call: TRBJ2-5

cdr3_nt: TGTGTCATCAGTGGACAGGAGGGCACAGATACGCAGTATTTT
cdr3_aa: CVISGQEGTDTQYF
clone_size: -
v_call: TRBV10-3
d_call: TRBD1
j_call: TRBJ2-3

cdr3_nt: TGTGCCATCAGTGAGTCGGCGGACGCGCAGTACTTC
cdr3_aa: CAISESADAQYF
clone_size: many
v_call: TRBV10-3
d_call: -
j_call: TRBJ2-7

cdr3_nt: TGCAGTGTCGCCGGGACTAGCGGGGCCGAGCTGTACTTC
cdr3_aa: CSVAGTSGAELYF
clone_size: -
v_call: TRBV29-1
d_call: TRBD2
j_call: TRBJ2-7

cdr3_nt: TGCAGCGTCGCCGGGACTAGCGGGGCCGAGCAGTACTTC
cdr3_aa: CSVAGTSGAEQYF
clone_size: many
v_call: TRBV29-1
d_call: TRBD2
j_call: TRBJ2-7

cdr3_nt: TGTGCCAGCGAGCCTTCGTCGGGGCGGTTACAAGAGACTCAGTACTTC
cdr3_aa: CASEPSSGRLQETQYF
clone_size: once
v_call: TRBV6-2/TRBV6-3
d_call: -
j_call: TRBJ2-5

cdr3_nt: TGTGCCAGCAGCTTAAACGCGAACACCGGGGAGCTGTTTTTT
cdr3_aa: CASSLNANTGELFF
clone_size: many
v_call: TRBV11-3
d_call: -
j_call: TRBJ2-2

cdr3_nt: TGTGCCAGCAGCTTAGATATATCCAGTCACTATGGCTACACCTTC
cdr3_aa: CASSLDISSHYGYTF
clone_size: -
v_call: TRBV11-2
d_call: -
j_call: TRBJ1-2

cdr3_nt: TGTGCCAGCAGTGACGTGACTAGTCGAGATACGCAGTATTTT
cdr3_aa: CASSDVTSRDTQYF
clone_size: many
v_call: TRBV6-1
d_call: -
j_call: TRBJ2-3

cdr3_nt: TGTGCCAGCAGTAAGGGTCTAGCGATTAGCACAGATACGCAGTATTTT
cdr3_aa: CASSKGLAISTDTQYF
clone_size: -
v_call: TRBV11-1
d_call: -
j_call: TRBJ2-3

cdr3_nt: TGCGCTAGCAGCCAACCGAGGGGACTAGCAGACTACAATGAGCAGTTCTTC
cdr3_aa: CASSQPRGLADYNEQFF
clone_size: -
v_call: TRBV4-1
d_call: TRBD2
j_call: TRBJ2-1

cdr3_nt: TGTGCCAACAGTGAAGCGCGAGGGTGGCTTGTCAATGAGCGGTTCTTC
cdr3_aa: CANSEARGWLVNERFF
clone_size: -
v_call: TRBV6-1
d_call: -
j_call: TRBJ2-1

cdr3_nt: TGTCCCAGTAGCTTGAAGGGACTAGACGCCCCTAGCACAGATACGCAGTATTTT
cdr3_aa: CPSSLKGLDAPSTDTQYF
clone_size: -
v_call: TRBV11-2
d_call: TRBD2
j_call: TRBJ2-3

cdr3_nt: TGTGCCAGCGGCCTAAGAGGGGGCGATACGCATTATTTT
cdr3_aa: CASGLRGGDTHYF
clone_size: -
v_call: TRBV11-2
d_call: TRBD1
j_call: TRBJ2-3

cdr3_nt: TGCAGCGTTGGAAGGTCAACCACCTCCTACGAGCGGCACTTC
cdr3_aa: CSVGRSTTSYERHF
clone_size: -
v_call: TRBV29-1
d_call: -
j_call: TRBJ2-7

cdr3_nt: TGTACCAGCAGCTCCAGACAGGTTTCGAACACCGGGGGGCTGTTTTTT
cdr3_aa: CTSSSRQVSNTGGLFF
clone_size: -
v_call: TRBV11-2
d_call: -
j_call: TRBJ2-2

cdr3_nt: TGCAGCGAAGTGGACCGCCACTATGGCAACACCTTC
cdr3_aa: CSEVDRHYGNTF
clone_size: -
v_call: TRBV29-1
d_call: -
j_call: TRBJ1-2

cdr3_nt: TGCGCCAGTAGGACATGGGGTCAGCCCCAGCATTTT
cdr3_aa: CASRTWGQPQHF
clone_size: -
v_call: TRBV10-2
d_call: -
j_call: TRBJ1-5